This T cell receptor (beta chain) was captured by sequencing in a study of blood T cell repertoires in COVID-19. For the study at large: In each case, the material was cDNA or gDNA derived from T cells, B-cell-depleted T cells, or PBMCs.

Enrolment of Seattle patients took place during active infection, and they were followed longitudinally. CDR1 is MNHNY and CDR2 is SVGAGI in the germline V gene (reference sequence). After removal of 5 bases from V and 0 bases from J, the junction contained 7 bases not matched to a gene. CDR3 length equals 16 residues. The table came from immunoSEQ multiplex PCR; TCRdb's copy has only in-frame clones and leaves some out. This repertoire shows 450,000 or so clones, around 90% found once; its top ten account for 0.7% to 0.85%. The sequence came from a man younger than 35 with COVID-19, enrolled during active disease. J is TRBJ1-3 and V is TRBV6-6; 7 bases map to TRBD1. The sample was peripheral blood. Written as DNA, the CDR3 is TGTGCCAGCAGTAGAGGGACAGAAAGCTCTGGAAACACCATATATTTT. It translates to CASSRGTESSGNTIYF.